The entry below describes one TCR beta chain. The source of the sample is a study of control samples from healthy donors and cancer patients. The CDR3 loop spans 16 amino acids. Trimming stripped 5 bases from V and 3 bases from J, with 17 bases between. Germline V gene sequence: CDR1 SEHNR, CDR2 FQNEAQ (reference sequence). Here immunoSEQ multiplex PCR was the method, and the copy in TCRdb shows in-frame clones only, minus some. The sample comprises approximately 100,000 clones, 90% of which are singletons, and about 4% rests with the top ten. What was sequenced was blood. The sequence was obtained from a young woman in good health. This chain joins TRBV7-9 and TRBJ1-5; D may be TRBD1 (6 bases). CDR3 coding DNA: TGTGCCAGCAGCCCCGCCCGGGACAACTACAATCAGCCCCAGCATTTT. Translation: CASSPARDNYNQPQHF.